These 6 T cell receptor beta chains came from one sample sequenced in a study of blood T cell repertoires in COVID-19. Measured with immunoSEQ multiplex PCR; TCRdb has only the in-frame clones, and not every one. This sample carries about 190,000 clones, more than 70% of them seen once, and the ten largest clones take under 3.5%. Sequenced: peripheral blood. These receptors originate from a woman aged 80 or over with active or convalescent COVID-19.

This clone showed up many times. The J gene is TRBJ1-5, the V gene TRBV4-1; D remains unclear. The CDR3 runs 15 residues. Germline loops: CDR1 MGHRA, CDR2 YSYEKL. V dropped 1 base and J dropped 4 bases, with 11 bases sitting between them. CDR3 loop: CASSQADTVNQPQHF. The CDR3 DNA sequence: TGCGCCAGCAGCCAAGCTGATACGGTGAATCAGCCCCAGCATTTT.

This chain links TRBV9 with TRBJ1-5; TRBD1 might be the D (6 bases). The CDR3 contains 15 residues. In germline, CDR1 is SGDLS, CDR2 YYNGEE. V was clipped by 0 bases and J by 3 bases, with 10 bases between them. Here the CDR3 DNA reads TGTGCCAGCAGCGTAGATACAGGGCTCAATCAGCCCCAGCATTTT. This translates into CASSVDTGLNQPQHF.

This clone has just a few counts. This chain connects TRBV3-1 (or the pseudogene TRBV3-2) to TRBJ2-1; weak D call: TRBD2 (7 bases). Per germline, CDR1 LGHDT and CDR2 YNNKEL (reference sequence). CDR3 length: 16 residues. V lost 4 bases and J 8 bases, leaving 21 bases between the germline ends. Here the CDR3 DNA reads TGTGCCAGCAGCCCTCTCTATGGGGGCGCGGGAGATGAGCAGTTCTTC. It codes for CASSPLYGGAGDEQFF.

The chain combines TRBV4-1 with TRBJ2-7, with D unresolved. CDR1 and CDR2 from the germline V gene are MGHRA and YSYEKL. The V gene lost 2 bases and the J gene lost 0 bases, with 14 bases spanning the gap. The length of the CDR3 is 16 residues. CDR3 in amino acids: CASSQQFGPNSYEQYF. CDR3 nucleotides: TGCGCCAGCAGCCAACAGTTTGGCCCCAACTCCTACGAGCAGTACTTC.

V and J are TRBV5-4 and TRBJ2-7; possible D gene TRBD1, 5 bases. CDR1 and CDR2 from the germline V gene are SGHNT and YYREEE (reference sequence). The CDR3 sequence is 14 residues long. V was clipped by 4 bases and J by 4 bases, with 15 bases between them. The CDR3 sequence is CASSASDREYEQYF. For the CDR3, the DNA is TGTGCCAGCAGCGCAAGCGACAGAGAGTACGAGCAGTACTTC.

The rearrangement uses TRBV13 and TRBJ2-5; no reliable D call. The CDR3 length is 13 residues. Germline V lookup: CDR1 PRHDT, CDR2 FYEKMQ (reference sequence). V was pared by 3 bases and J by 0 bases, with 5 bases between. This CDR3 is CASSLRDQETQYF. Here the CDR3 DNA reads TGTGCCAGCAGCTTGCGAGACCAAGAGACCCAGTACTTC.